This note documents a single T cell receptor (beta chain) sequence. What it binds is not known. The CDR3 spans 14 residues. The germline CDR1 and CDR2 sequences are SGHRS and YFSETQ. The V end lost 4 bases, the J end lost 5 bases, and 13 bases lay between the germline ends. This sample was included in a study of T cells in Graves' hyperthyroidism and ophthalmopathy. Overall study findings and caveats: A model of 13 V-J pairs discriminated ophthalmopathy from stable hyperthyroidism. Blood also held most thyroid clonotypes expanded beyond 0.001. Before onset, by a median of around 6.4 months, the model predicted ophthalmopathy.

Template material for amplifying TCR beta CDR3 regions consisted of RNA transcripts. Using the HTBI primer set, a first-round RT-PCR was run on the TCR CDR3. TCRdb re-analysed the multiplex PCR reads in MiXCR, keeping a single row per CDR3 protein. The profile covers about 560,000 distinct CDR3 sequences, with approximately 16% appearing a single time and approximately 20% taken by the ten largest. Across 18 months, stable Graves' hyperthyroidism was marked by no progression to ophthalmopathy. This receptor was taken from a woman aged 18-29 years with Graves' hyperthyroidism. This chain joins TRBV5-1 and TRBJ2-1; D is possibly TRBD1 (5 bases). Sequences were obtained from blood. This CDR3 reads CASSPEGANNEQFF. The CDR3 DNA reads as TGCGCCAGCAGCCCGGAAGGGGCCAACAATGAGCAGTTCTTC.